Reported below is one T cell receptor beta chain. One junction end disagrees with the germline gene, perhaps due to a read error. The entry originates in a study of blood T cells in healthy people across ages. With each sample, at least 6 micrograms of total RNA were extracted. Germline V gene sequence: CDR1 MNHEY, CDR2 SVGEGT. The CDR3 length is 16 residues. Alongside a J-beta primer mix, a sample-barcoded 5' primer served in a second PCR lasting roughly 6 to 11 cycles. In TCRdb, the 5' RACE reads were re-called with MiXCR into one record per CDR3 protein. The table includes just under 550,000 distinct CDR3 sequences, around 24% detected once. The sample also formed part of further work on T cells of mothers and their children. From that study: A few healthy Caucasian mothers gave samples, and so did their six children.

This receptor was obtained from a boy aged 5-17 years in good health. The rearrangement links TRBV6-2 or TRBV6-3 to TRBJ2-1; 9 bases are shared with TRBD2. Material for sequencing was blood. CDR3 bases: TGTGCCTGCAGTTACCCGGCTAGCGGGGACTACAATGAGCAGTTCTTC. Translating gives CACSYPASGDYNEQFF.